This TCR beta chain derives from a study of molecular identifiers for immune sequencing clone quantification. Study-level background: Replicate RNA from about 19,000 or 110,000 naive CD8 T cells formed five aliquots; four were sequenced.

Only a few counts were recorded for this clonotype. What it recognizes is unknown. Per the germline V gene, CDR1 is ENHRY and CDR2 is SYGVKD. The CDR3 totals 13 residues. Trimming stripped 2 bases from V and 5 bases from J, with 10 bases between. The study's findings and limits: Spiked Jurkat TCR RNA equivalent to one cell reportedly surfaced among some 1 million naive cells. Clones above 20 RNA copies contained over 97% of effector molecules and under 1% of naive molecules.

TCRdb fed the PCR reads into MiXCR, producing one record per CDR3 protein. The sample records about 640,000 distinct CDR3 sequences, 15% to 20% being singletons. The origin of this receptor is a human donor in good health. Some libraries in this study had Jurkat cell RNA spiked in. Sequenced material: naive CD8+ T cells from blood, with Jurkat cell RNA spiked in. Stated subset: FACS-sorted CD8+CD4-CCR7+CD45RA+ naive T cells. This chain uses TRBV10-3 with TRBJ2-7; D possibly corresponds to TRBD2 (6 bases). As DNA, the CDR3 is TGTGCCATCAGTGAGATCGGGGGAAACGAGCAGTACTTC. This codes for CAISEIGGNEQYF.